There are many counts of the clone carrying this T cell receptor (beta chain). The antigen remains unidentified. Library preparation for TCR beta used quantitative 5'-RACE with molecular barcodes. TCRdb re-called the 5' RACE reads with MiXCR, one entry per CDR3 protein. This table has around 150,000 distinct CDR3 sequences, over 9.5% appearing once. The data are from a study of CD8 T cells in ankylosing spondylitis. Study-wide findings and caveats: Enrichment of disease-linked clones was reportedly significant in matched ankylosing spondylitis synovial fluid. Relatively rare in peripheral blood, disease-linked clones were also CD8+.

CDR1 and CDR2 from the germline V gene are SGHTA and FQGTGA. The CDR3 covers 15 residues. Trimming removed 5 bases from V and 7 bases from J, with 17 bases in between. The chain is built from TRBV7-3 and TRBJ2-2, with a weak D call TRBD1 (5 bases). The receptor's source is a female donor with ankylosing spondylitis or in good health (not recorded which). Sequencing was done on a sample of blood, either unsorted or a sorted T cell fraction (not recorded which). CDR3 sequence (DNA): TGTGCCAGCAGCCCCCGAGAGGAAAGGGGCGGGGAGCTGTTTTTT. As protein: CASSPREERGGELFF.